This T cell receptor (beta chain) derives from a study of response to subunit inactivated influenza vaccine. Points from the study as a whole: Authors suggested seasonal influenza vaccinations each recruit few new T cells.

The CDR3 is made up of 12 amino acids. V was cut by 4 bases and J by 3 bases, with 7 bases left in between. Germline V gene sequence: CDR1 SEHNR, CDR2 FQNEAQ (reference sequence). For this clonotype: The antigen is undetermined.

TCRdb ran MiXCR on the RT-PCR reads and lists one entry per CDR3 protein. The sample shows under 850,000 distinct CDR3 sequences, 18% of them seen only once. This sample comprised PBMCs from blood, obtained 5 to 6 days after vaccination. The clonotype was recovered from a man aged 45-60 years who received an inactivated influenza vaccine. V gene TRBV7-9 combines with J gene TRBJ2-7; D remains ambiguous. CDR3 nucleotides: TGTGCCAGCAGCTCCCTTTTCTACGAGCAGTACTTC. Its translation: CASSSLFYEQYF.